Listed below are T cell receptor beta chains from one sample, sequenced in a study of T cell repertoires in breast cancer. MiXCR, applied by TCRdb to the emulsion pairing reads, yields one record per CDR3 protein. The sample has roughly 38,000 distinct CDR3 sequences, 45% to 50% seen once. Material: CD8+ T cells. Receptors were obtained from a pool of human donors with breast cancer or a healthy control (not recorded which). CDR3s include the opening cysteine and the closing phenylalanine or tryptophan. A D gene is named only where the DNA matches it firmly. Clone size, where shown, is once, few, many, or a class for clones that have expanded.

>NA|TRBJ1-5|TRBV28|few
CASSFWGDENQPQHF
TGTGCCAGCAGTTTTTGGGGAGACGAAAATCAGCCCCAGCATTTT
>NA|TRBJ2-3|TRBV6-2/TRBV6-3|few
CASSYSSDSTDTQYF
TGTGCCAGCAGTTACTCTAGCGACAGCACAGATACGCAGTATTTT
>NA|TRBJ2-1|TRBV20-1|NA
CSADRGDEQFF
TGCAGTGCTGATCGCGGGGATGAGCAGTTCTTC
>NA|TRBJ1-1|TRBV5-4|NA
CASSSTGEAFF
TGTGCCAGCAGCTCGACAGGTGAAGCTTTCTTT
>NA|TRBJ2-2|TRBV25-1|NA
CASSVGSATGELFF
TGTGCCAGCAGTGTGGGTTCGGCCACCGGGGAGCTGTTTTTT
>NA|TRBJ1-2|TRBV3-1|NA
CASSPPRGKDGYTF
TGTGCCAGCAGCCCTCCTCGGGGCAAGGATGGCTACACCTTC
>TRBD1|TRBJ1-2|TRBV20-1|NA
CSASLTGANYGYTF
TGCAGTGCTTCGCTGACAGGGGCTAACTATGGCTACACCTTC
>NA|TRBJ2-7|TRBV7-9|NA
CASSSDYPAYEQYF
TGTGCCAGCAGCTCCGATTATCCGGCCTACGAGCAGTACTTC
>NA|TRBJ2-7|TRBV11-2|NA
CASSLNPGGPEQYF
TGTGCCAGCAGCTTAAACCCCGGGGGCCCTGAGCAGTACTTC
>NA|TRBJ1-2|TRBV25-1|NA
CASSGYYGYTF
TGTGCCAGCAGTGGTTACTATGGCTACACCTTC
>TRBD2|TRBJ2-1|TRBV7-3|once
CASSSGGWDEQFF
TGTGCCAGCAGCTCCGGGGGGTGGGATGAGCAGTTCTTC
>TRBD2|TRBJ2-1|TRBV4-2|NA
CASSQQTSGGRNEQFF
TGTGCCAGCAGCCAACAAACTAGCGGGGGTCGGAATGAGCAGTTCTTC
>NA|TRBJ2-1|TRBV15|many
CATSRATGGGEQFF
TGTGCCACCAGCAGAGCAACTGGCGGAGGTGAGCAGTTCTTC
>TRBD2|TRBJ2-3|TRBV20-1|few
CSARIGRSGGGTDTQYF
TGCAGTGCTAGAATTGGAAGGAGCGGGGGAGGCACAGATACGCAGTATTTT
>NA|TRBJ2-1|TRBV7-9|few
CASSLPVNEQFF
TGTGCCAGCAGCTTACCGGTAAATGAGCAGTTCTTC
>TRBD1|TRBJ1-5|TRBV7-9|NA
CASSPGDSPDQPQHF
TGTGCCAGCAGCCCCGGGGACAGCCCAGATCAGCCCCAGCATTTT
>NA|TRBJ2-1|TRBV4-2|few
CASSQGGGELYEQFF
TGTGCCAGCAGCCAAGGCGGCGGGGAGTTGTATGAGCAGTTCTTC
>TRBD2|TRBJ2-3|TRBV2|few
CASSEAAGVTDTQYF
TGTGCCAGCAGTGAAGCAGCGGGAGTCACAGATACGCAGTATTTT
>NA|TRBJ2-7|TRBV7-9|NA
CASTPTDEYEQYF
TGTGCCAGCACCCCTACTGATGAATACGAGCAGTACTTC
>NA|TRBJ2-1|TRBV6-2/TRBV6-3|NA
CAGGLPGTPYNEQFF
TGTGCCGGAGGACTACCGGGCACGCCCTACAATGAGCAGTTCTTC
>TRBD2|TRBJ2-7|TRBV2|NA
CASGTSGYEQYF
TGTGCCAGCGGGACTAGTGGCTACGAGCAGTACTTC
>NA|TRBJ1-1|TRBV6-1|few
CASNQLGSTEAFF
TGTGCCAGCAATCAATTAGGGTCCACTGAAGCTTTCTTT
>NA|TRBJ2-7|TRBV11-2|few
CASSFSLISGLYYEQYF
TGTGCCAGCAGCTTTAGTCTCATTTCTGGCCTTTACTACGAGCAGTACTTC
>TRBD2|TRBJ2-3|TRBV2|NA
CAGSDQAGLADTQYF
TGTGCCGGCAGTGACCAAGCGGGACTGGCAGATACGCAGTATTTT
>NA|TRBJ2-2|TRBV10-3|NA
CAISGTGELFF
TGTGCCATCAGTGGAACCGGGGAGCTGTTTTTT
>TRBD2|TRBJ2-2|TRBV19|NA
CASSMLGGPGELFF
TGTGCCAGTAGTATGTTGGGAGGGCCGGGAGAGCTGTTTTTT
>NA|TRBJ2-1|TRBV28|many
CASSSPGDRARVRFQEGFF
TGTGCCAGCAGTTCGCCAGGAGACAGGGCCCGCGTGAGATTTCAGGAGGGGTTCTTC
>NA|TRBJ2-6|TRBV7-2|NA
CASSLDLELSSGANVLTF
TGTGCCAGCAGCTTAGACCTCGAATTGTCCTCTGGGGCCAACGTCCTGACTTTC
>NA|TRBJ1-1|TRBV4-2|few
CASSQELIRERINTEAFF
TGTGCCAGCAGCCAAGAACTCATCAGGGAGCGGATTAACACTGAAGCTTTCTTT
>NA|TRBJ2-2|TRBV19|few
CASSVRSGELFF
TGTGCCAGTAGTGTTCGATCCGGGGAGCTGTTTTTT
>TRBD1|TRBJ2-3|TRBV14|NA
CASSQVNRGDTQYF
TGTGCCAGCAGCCAAGTTAACAGGGGTGATACGCAGTATTTT
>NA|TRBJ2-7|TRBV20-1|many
CSARNEVSEQYF
TGCAGTGCTAGGAACGAGGTTTCCGAGCAGTACTTC
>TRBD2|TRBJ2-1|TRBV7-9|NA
CASSLGKRERNEQFF
TGTGCCAGCAGCTTAGGTAAGCGGGAGCGGAATGAGCAGTTCTTC
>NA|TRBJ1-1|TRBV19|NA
CASSISEDTEAFF
TGTGCCAGTAGTATTTCCGAGGACACTGAAGCTTTCTTT
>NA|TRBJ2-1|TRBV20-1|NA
CSASSAGSYNEQFF
TGCAGTGCTAGTTCAGCTGGGTCCTACAATGAGCAGTTCTTC